Below are 32 T cell receptor beta chains sequenced from a single sample in a study of blood T cell repertoires in COVID-19. Data came from immunoSEQ multiplex PCR; TCRdb stores just in-frame clones and leaves some out. The data contain 95,000 to 110,000 clones, about four fifths of them seen just once; the ten biggest clones take up approximately 3.3%. Material: peripheral blood. These receptors all stem from a woman aged 80 or over with active or convalescent COVID-19.

This rearrangement joins TRBV9 to TRBJ2-1, with D possibly TRBD2 on 5 matching bases. With 0 bases removed from V and 2 bases from J, the gap between germline ends came to 9 bases. The CDR3 contains 15 residues. Germline CDR1 and CDR2: SGDLS and YYNGEE. CDR3 loop: CASSVGPAAYNEQFF. The CDR3 bases are TGTGCCAGCAGCGTAGGACCAGCGGCCTACAATGAGCAGTTCTTC.

The V call is TRBV4-2, the J call TRBJ1-3, with D uncertain. CDR1 is LGHNA, CDR2 YNFKEQ, per germline. V was clipped by 0 bases and J by 0 bases, with 6 bases between them. The CDR3 has 15 residues. The CDR3 sequence: CASSQDWSSGNTIYF. CDR3 coding DNA: TGTGCCAGCAGCCAAGACTGGAGCTCTGGAAACACCATATATTTT.

The chain joins TRBV7-8 to TRBJ1-1; D uncertain. V was clipped by 4 bases and J by 7 bases, with 7 bases between them. The CDR3 spans 11 residues. Per the germline V gene, CDR1 is SGHVS and CDR2 is FQNEAQ. The CDR3 reads CASSSYYEAFF. CDR3 nucleotide sequence: TGTGCCAGCAGCTCATACTATGAAGCTTTCTTT.

The CDR3 here is CASSYRGYTEAFF. Written as DNA, the CDR3 is TGTGCCAGCAGTTACAGAGGGTACACTGAAGCTTTCTTT. V usage is TRBV6-5 and J usage is TRBJ1-1; no clear D. The CDR3 sequence is 13 residues long. V lost 2 bases, J lost 3 bases, and 7 bases lay in between. Germline V gene data show CDR1 as MNHEY and CDR2 as SVGAGI.

CDR3 DNA: TGTGCCAGCAGCCCAGGACAGGGTGGTAATGAAAAACTGTTTTTT. Encoded protein: CASSPGQGGNEKLFF. This rearrangement joins TRBV3-1 (or the pseudogene TRBV3-2) to TRBJ1-4, with TRBD1 matching over 8 bases. The V gene end was trimmed by 4 bases and the J gene end by 4 bases; junction bases not matched to a gene: 5. The CDR3 loop spans 15 amino acids. Germline CDR1 is LGHDT and CDR2 is YNNKEL (reference sequence).

CDR3 sequence (DNA): TGTGCCAGTACCCGACAAGTCTCTGGAAACACCATATATTTT. Translated, it gives CASTRQVSGNTIYF. The chain links TRBV19 to TRBJ1-3; D call uncertain. Germline values: CDR1 LNHDA, CDR2 SQIVND (reference sequence). This CDR3 contains 14 residues. Trimming cost V 7 bases and J 0 bases, with 10 bases left between them.

The chain has TRBV2 and TRBJ2-2; 8 bases fit TRBD1. Looked up from germline, CDR1 is SNHLY and CDR2 is FYNNEI. The V segment lost 7 bases and the J segment 5 bases; nucleotides outside the gene matches: 9. The CDR3 loop spans 15 amino acids. CDR3 coding DNA: TGTGCCAGCAAAGGGGGACAGGCTTCAACCGGGGAGCTGTTTTTT. Amino acid sequence: CASKGGQASTGELFF.

The CDR3 region is CAIIAFTGELFF. The CDR3 coding sequence is TGTGCCATAATAGCGTTTACCGGGGAGCTGTTTTTT. This chain links TRBV11-2 with TRBJ2-2, with D maybe TRBD2 (5 bases). Trimming removed 10 bases at V and 5 bases at J, with 11 bases between. CDR3 length equals 12 residues. CDR1 and CDR2 (germline): SGHAT, FQNNGV.

Notes on this clone: The junction does not match germline at one end; this may be a read error. The chain combines TRBV6-2 or TRBV6-3 with TRBJ2-1; D possibly corresponds to TRBD2 (5 bases). Germline CDR1 is MNHEY and CDR2 is SVGEGT. The CDR3 extends over 11 amino acids. CDR3 amino acids: CASSYNGLTVF. The CDR3 bases are TGTGCCAGCAGTTATAATGGACTCACAGTCTTC.

The V and J genes are TRBV5-4 and TRBJ2-7; tentative D call: TRBD2 (7 bases). The ends were cut back, 2 bases at V and 2 bases at J, with 17 bases in the middle. The CDR3 runs to 16 residues. Germline values: CDR1 SGHNT, CDR2 YYREEE (reference sequence). The CDR3 DNA reads TGTGCCAGCAGCTTAAATGGTGGGGGGGCTCCCTACGAGCAGTACTTC. This encodes CASSLNGGGAPYEQYF.

The genes are TRBV5-4 and TRBJ2-7; tentatively, D is TRBD2 (6 bases). This CDR3 is 15 amino acids long. The V end was cut by 4 bases, the J end by 7 bases, with 21 bases between. Germline V CDR1 and CDR2: SGHNT, YYREEE (reference sequence). For the CDR3, the DNA is TGTGCCAGCAGCGCATCGACTAGGCGGGCAGGGGAGCAGTACTTC. The encoded protein is CASSASTRRAGEQYF.

DNA for the CDR3: TGTGCCATCAGTGGCCCCCGCCGGGACAATGAGCAGTTCTTC. Residues: CAISGPRRDNEQFF. The chain joins TRBV10-3 to TRBJ2-1; no clear D. This CDR3 region has 14 residues. The V and J ends lost 4 bases and 5 bases respectively, with 12 bases between them. Germline-derived CDR1 and CDR2 are ENHRY and SYGVKD.

The chain has TRBV27 and TRBJ1-1; D gene ambiguous. Germline V CDR1 and CDR2: MNHEY, SMNVEV (reference sequence). This CDR3 contains 19 residues. V gave up 2 bases and J gave up 2 bases, with 24 bases separating them. Here the CDR3 reads CASSLVGPGRRRVNTEAFF. DNA of the CDR3: TGTGCCAGCAGTTTAGTAGGGCCGGGCAGGAGGAGGGTAAACACTGAAGCTTTCTTT.

To note about this clone: The same CDR3 can be traced to other DNA sequences in this sample. The CDR3 loop reads CASSVHSGGVQETQYF. CDR3 DNA sequence: TGTGCCAGCAGCGTACATAGCGGGGGGGTACAAGAGACCCAGTACTTC. The chain joins TRBV9 to TRBJ2-5; 11 nucleotides match TRBD2. Germline V lookup: CDR1 SGDLS, CDR2 YYNGEE. This CDR3 region has 16 residues. J lost 2 bases, V lost 1 base, and 4 bases had no gene match.

This chain's CDR3 is CASSSISGLYAFF. The CDR3 DNA reads TGTGCCAGCAGCTCCATCTCTGGACTTTATGCTTTCTTT. V gene TRBV11-2 combines with J gene TRBJ1-1; D call uncertain. The CDR3 has 13 residues. V was shortened by 4 bases and J by 11 bases, with 17 bases between the two germline ends. Germline V lookup: CDR1 SGHAT, CDR2 FQNNGV.

The table lists this clone with a count of one. The chain combines TRBV18 with TRBJ1-1; D perhaps matches TRBD1 (5 bases). The germline V gene encodes CDR1 KGHSH and CDR2 LQKENI. Between the trimmed V and J ends, which lost 3 bases and 0 bases, there was a span of 11 bases. This CDR3 spans 15 amino acids. The DNA of the CDR3 is TGTGCCAGCTCACCGGGACGGACTATGAACACTGAAGCTTTCTTT. It encodes CASSPGRTMNTEAFF.

Note on this clone: The sample holds other DNA sequences that translate to the same CDR3. The chain has TRBV7-2 and TRBJ1-5, with 8 bases matching TRBD1. Germline-derived CDR1 and CDR2 are SGHTA and FQGNSA. The CDR3 has 14 residues. V was clipped by 5 bases and J by 4 bases; unmatched bases: 4. The chain's CDR3 is CASSLRTGNQPQHF. DNA of the CDR3: TGTGCCAGCAGCCTTCGGACAGGGAATCAGCCCCAGCATTTT.

The sample holds a few counts of this clone. The rearrangement uses TRBV3-1 (or the pseudogene TRBV3-2) and TRBJ2-7; 7 bases match TRBD2. The CDR3 sequence is 16 residues long. Trimming removed 0 bases from V and 7 bases from J; junction bases left unmatched: 12. The germline gives CDR1 LGHDT, CDR2 YNNKEL (reference sequence). This chain's CDR3 is CASSQDRGGRTREQYF. The CDR3 DNA is TGTGCCAGCAGCCAAGATCGTGGCGGGAGAACGAGGGAGCAGTACTTC.

This chain links TRBV15 with TRBJ2-5; possibly TRBD1 for D (6 bases). Per the germline V gene, CDR1 is LNHNV and CDR2 is YYDKDF (reference sequence). The CDR3 has 14 residues. V lost 2 bases and J 2 bases, leaving 9 bases between the germline ends. Written as DNA, the CDR3 is TGTGCCACCAGCAGATCACAGGGTCAAGAGACCCAGTACTTC. This encodes CATSRSQGQETQYF.

The chain has TRBV7-2 and TRBJ2-2, with TRBD2 as a possible D gene (5 bases). CDR1 SGHTA and CDR2 FQGNSA come from the germline V gene. The ends were cut back, 4 bases at V and 6 bases at J, with 12 bases in the middle. This CDR3 spans 14 amino acids. The CDR3 loop is CASSWSAGAGELFF. The DNA for the CDR3 is TGTGCCAGCAGCTGGAGTGCCGGGGCCGGGGAGCTGTTTTTT.

The count of this clone is one. The rearrangement joins TRBV19 to TRBJ2-1, with a possible D match to TRBD2 (5 bases). CDR3 size: 19 residues. V was shortened by 1 base and J by 6 bases, with 25 bases between the two germline ends. Germline CDR1 LNHDA, CDR2 SQIVND (reference sequence). The CDR3 loop reads CASSIVRSLQYTGSNEQFF. DNA of the CDR3: TGTGCCAGTAGTATAGTCCGGAGCCTCCAATACACGGGAAGCAATGAGCAGTTCTTC.

The CDR3 loop reads CASRFSGTGNTEAFF. The CDR3 DNA is TGTGCCAGCCGTTTCTCCGGGACAGGGAACACTGAAGCTTTCTTT. This rearrangement joins TRBV6-5 to TRBJ1-1; 8 bases map to TRBD1. The J segment lost 1 base and the V segment lost 8 bases, leaving 9 bases of the junction unmatched. This CDR3 spans 15 amino acids. CDR1 MNHEY and CDR2 SVGAGI come from the germline V gene.

The chain links TRBV7-8 to TRBJ2-2; the D gene is possibly TRBD2 (6 bases). The CDR3 is 17 residues long. The germline V gene has CDR1 SGHVS and CDR2 FQNEAQ. Between the trimmed V and J ends, which lost 6 bases and 5 bases, there was a span of 22 bases. The CDR3 region has the DNA TGTGCCAGCAGATCTTTCTTATCGGGGGAGAGTACCGGGGAGCTGTTTTTT. This translates into CASRSFLSGESTGELFF.

V gene TRBV14 combines with J gene TRBJ2-5; unclear D gene. Trimming removed 0 bases from V and 4 bases from J, with 9 bases in between. The CDR3 is 14 residues long. Per the germline V gene, CDR1 is SGHDN and CDR2 is FVKESK. This CDR3 reads CASSQDRFRETQYF. CDR3 DNA: TGTGCCAGCAGCCAAGATCGGTTTCGAGAGACCCAGTACTTC. Based on the CDR3 plus reference TRBV14 and TRBJ2-5, the full variable domain is EAGVTQFPSHSVIEKGQTVTLRCDPISGHDNLYWYRRVMGKEIKFLLHFVKESKQDESGMPNNRFLAERTGGTYSTLKVQPAELEDSGVYFCASSQDRFRETQYFGPGTRLLVL.

The chain has TRBV27 and TRBJ2-3, with D unresolved. This CDR3 is 13 amino acids long. Germline loops: CDR1 MNHEY, CDR2 SMNVEV (reference sequence). The V end lost 5 bases, the J end lost 0 bases, and 6 bases lay between the germline ends. CDR3 amino acids: CASSPYSTDTQYF. The DNA for the CDR3 is TGTGCCAGCAGTCCCTATAGCACAGATACGCAGTATTTT.

V usage is TRBV10-3 and J usage is TRBJ1-2; D is unclear. CDR1 and CDR2 (germline): ENHRY, SYGVKD. This CDR3 is 16 amino acids long. V lost 1 base, J lost 1 base, and 13 bases lay in between. The CDR3 is CAISEFSGELNYGYTF. CDR3 in DNA: TGTGCCATCAGTGAGTTTTCCGGTGAACTTAACTATGGCTACACCTTC.

The CDR3 DNA follows: TGTGCCAGCAGTCAGGACAGGGGTCGAGAGACCCAGTACTTC. It translates to CASSQDRGRETQYF. The V call is TRBV7-9, the J call TRBJ2-5, with 9 nucleotides matching TRBD1. The CDR3 is 14 residues long. Losses at the gene ends were 6 bases for V and 4 bases for J; bases not matched to a gene: 6. CDR1 and CDR2 from the germline V gene are SEHNR and FQNEAQ (reference sequence).

This clone was recorded only once. The V and J genes are TRBV18 and TRBJ2-7; TRBD2 matches at 7 bases. The trim removed 2 bases at V and 1 base at J, leaving 11 bases unmatched. The CDR3 is 17 residues long. Germline CDR1 and CDR2: KGHSH and LQKENI. The CDR3 nucleotides are TGTGCCAGCTCACCATCGACTGGAGGGACTAATTCCTACGAGCAGTACTTC. Translation gives CASSPSTGGTNSYEQYF.

This rearrangement joins TRBV4-3 to TRBJ2-1, with 9 bases lining up with TRBD2. V lost 1 base to trimming and J lost 4 bases; unmatched junction nucleotides: 8. Per the germline V gene, CDR1 is LGHNA and CDR2 is YSLEER. The CDR3 loop spans 17 amino acids. This CDR3 reads CASSQVQVSGSYNEQFF. As DNA, the CDR3 is TGCGCCAGCAGCCAAGTCCAGGTTAGCGGGAGTTACAATGAGCAGTTCTTC.

The genes are TRBV27 and TRBJ1-5; 7 positions agree with TRBD1. V lost 5 bases, J lost 4 bases, and 14 bases stayed unmatched. The CDR3 totals 17 residues. Germline V gives CDR1 MNHEY, CDR2 SMNVEV (reference sequence). This chain's CDR3 is CASSLDFPHRGNQPQHF. CDR3 bases: TGTGCCAGCAGTCTCGATTTCCCGCACAGGGGAAATCAGCCCCAGCATTTT.

The J gene is TRBJ1-4, the V gene TRBV27; no clear D. The V end lost 4 bases, the J end lost 8 bases, and 14 bases lay between the germline ends. CDR1 is MNHEY, CDR2 SMNVEV, per germline (reference sequence). This CDR3 is 14 amino acids long. CDR3 region: CASSYSMTGEKLFF. CDR3 sequence (DNA): TGTGCCAGCAGTTACTCGATGACGGGAGAAAAACTGTTTTTT.

The rearrangement links TRBV11-2 to TRBJ2-7, with D possibly being TRBD1 (6 bases). This CDR3 contains 16 residues. Trimming took off 0 bases at V and 6 bases at J, with 18 bases between the two ends. The germline V gene encodes CDR1 SGHAT and CDR2 FQNNGV. CDR3 nucleotide sequence: TGTGCCAGCAGCTTAGAGCTCGGTTACAGGGTTTCCGAGCAGTACTTC. Its translation is CASSLELGYRVSEQYF.